This is a list of T cell receptor beta chains from one sample in a study of T cell changes during pregnancy in multiple sclerosis. Only in-frame clones appear in the TCRdb table, and some are missing; sequencing was by immunoSEQ multiplex PCR. The sample has more than 90,000 clones; 91% are singletons. The sample here was peripheral blood, taken in the second trimester of pregnancy. These receptors were collected from a female donor with multiple sclerosis, enrolled in a pregnancy study. CDR3s leave out the opening cysteine and the closing phenylalanine or tryptophan. The order of the fields is clone size, V gene, J gene, CDR3 protein. Clone size appears in some rows only: once, few, many, or a class for an expanded clone.

clone_size: .
v_call: TRBV27
j_call: TRBJ1-1
cdr3_aa: ASSPSSGAEAF

clone_size: .
v_call: TRBV11-1
j_call: TRBJ2-2
cdr3_aa: ASSSGDWITGELF

clone_size: .
v_call: TRBV7-6
j_call: TRBJ2-7
cdr3_aa: ASSLVTGYEQY

clone_size: .
v_call: TRBV4-2
j_call: TRBJ2-1
cdr3_aa: ASSQPTSRSNNEQF

clone_size: .
v_call: TRBV29-1
j_call: TRBJ2-7
cdr3_aa: SVSTGTYEQY

clone_size: .
v_call: TRBV19
j_call: TRBJ1-5
cdr3_aa: ASTRQGDQPQH

clone_size: .
v_call: TRBV9
j_call: TRBJ2-2
cdr3_aa: ASSQVGTANTGELF

clone_size: once
v_call: TRBV7-9
j_call: TRBJ2-1
cdr3_aa: ASSLGRATYNEQF

clone_size: once
v_call: TRBV9
j_call: TRBJ1-1
cdr3_aa: ASSANRGGLNTEAF

clone_size: .
v_call: TRBV7-2
j_call: TRBJ2-6
cdr3_aa: ASSLVGRDSGANVLT

clone_size: .
v_call: TRBV7-2
j_call: TRBJ2-3
cdr3_aa: ASSLVSGRSSDTQY

clone_size: .
v_call: TRBV18
j_call: TRBJ1-5
cdr3_aa: ASSPDNYQPQH

clone_size: once
v_call: TRBV30
j_call: TRBJ2-7
cdr3_aa: AWRGGQVSSYEQY

clone_size: .
v_call: TRBV6-1
j_call: TRBJ1-4
cdr3_aa: ASRVVGQGIEKLF

clone_size: .
v_call: TRBV13
j_call: TRBJ2-7
cdr3_aa: ASSLYMAGPPYEQY

clone_size: .
v_call: TRBV29-1
j_call: TRBJ2-7
cdr3_aa: SVTPLAGSSYEQY

clone_size: .
v_call: TRBV11-2
j_call: TRBJ1-1
cdr3_aa: ASSPSPGTDTEAF

clone_size: .
v_call: TRBV7-9
j_call: TRBJ2-6
cdr3_aa: ASSFLLPSGTGANVLT

clone_size: .
v_call: TRBV13
j_call: TRBJ2-3
cdr3_aa: ASSLGLGLATDTQY

clone_size: .
v_call: TRBV2
j_call: TRBJ2-7
cdr3_aa: ASSGTGNEQY

clone_size: .
v_call: TRBV7-6
j_call: TRBJ2-7
cdr3_aa: ASSLTGDFYEQY

clone_size: .
v_call: TRBV27
j_call: TRBJ2-6
cdr3_aa: ASSRQGLASGANVLT